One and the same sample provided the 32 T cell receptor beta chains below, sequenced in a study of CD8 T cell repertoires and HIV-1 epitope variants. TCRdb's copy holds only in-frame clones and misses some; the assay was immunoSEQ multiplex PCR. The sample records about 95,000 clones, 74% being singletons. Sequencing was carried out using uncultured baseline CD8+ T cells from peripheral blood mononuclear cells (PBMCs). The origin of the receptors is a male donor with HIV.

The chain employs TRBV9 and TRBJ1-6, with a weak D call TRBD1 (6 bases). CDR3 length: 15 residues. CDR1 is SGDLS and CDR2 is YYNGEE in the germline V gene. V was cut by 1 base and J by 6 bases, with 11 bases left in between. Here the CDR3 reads CASSVTGTFNSPLHF. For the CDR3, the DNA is TGTGCCAGCAGCGTAACCGGGACATTTAATTCACCCCTCCACTTT.

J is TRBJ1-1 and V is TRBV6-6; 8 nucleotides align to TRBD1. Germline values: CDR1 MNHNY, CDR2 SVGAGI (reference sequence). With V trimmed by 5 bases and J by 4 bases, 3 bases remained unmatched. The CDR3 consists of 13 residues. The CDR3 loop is CASSATGGTEAFF. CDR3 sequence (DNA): TGTGCCAGCAGTGCCACAGGGGGCACTGAAGCTTTCTTT.

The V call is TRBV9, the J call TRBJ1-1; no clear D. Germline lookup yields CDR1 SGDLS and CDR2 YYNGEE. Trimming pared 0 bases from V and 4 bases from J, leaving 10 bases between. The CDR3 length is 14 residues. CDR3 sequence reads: CASSVGDLITEAFF. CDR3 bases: TGTGCCAGCAGCGTAGGAGACCTCATCACTGAAGCTTTCTTT.

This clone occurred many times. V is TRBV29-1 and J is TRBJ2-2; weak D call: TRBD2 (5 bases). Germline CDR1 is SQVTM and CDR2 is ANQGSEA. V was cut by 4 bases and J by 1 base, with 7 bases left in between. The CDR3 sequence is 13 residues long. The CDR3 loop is CSVVEGNTGELFF. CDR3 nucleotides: TGCAGCGTTGTAGAGGGGAACACCGGGGAGCTGTTTTTT.

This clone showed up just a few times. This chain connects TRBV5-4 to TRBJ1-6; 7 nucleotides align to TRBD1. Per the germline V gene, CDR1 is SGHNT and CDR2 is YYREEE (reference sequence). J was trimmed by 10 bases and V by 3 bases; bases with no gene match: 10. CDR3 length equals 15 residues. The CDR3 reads CASSSGAGGDSPLHF. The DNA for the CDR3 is TGTGCCAGCAGCTCAGGGGCAGGGGGGGACTCACCCCTCCACTTT.

CDR3: CASSPRTWTTLGYQETQYF. The CDR3 coding sequence is TGTGCCAGCTCACCACGCACCTGGACAACCCTCGGGTACCAAGAGACCCAGTACTTC. The chain links TRBV18 to TRBJ2-5; weak D call: TRBD1 (5 bases). This CDR3 comprises 19 residues. With 1 base removed from V and 0 bases from J, the gap between germline ends came to 21 bases. Germline CDR1 and CDR2: KGHSH and LQKENI.

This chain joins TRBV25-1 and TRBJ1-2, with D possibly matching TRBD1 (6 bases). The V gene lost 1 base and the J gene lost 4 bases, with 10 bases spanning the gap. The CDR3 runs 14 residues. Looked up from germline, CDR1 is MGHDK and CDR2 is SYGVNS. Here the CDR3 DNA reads TGTGCCAGCAGTGAATGGGGGGGCAGCTATGGCTACACCTTC. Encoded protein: CASSEWGGSYGYTF.

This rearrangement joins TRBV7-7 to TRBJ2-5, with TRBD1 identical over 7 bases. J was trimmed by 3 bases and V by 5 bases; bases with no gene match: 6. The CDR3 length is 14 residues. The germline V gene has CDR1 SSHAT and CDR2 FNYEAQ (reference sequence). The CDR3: CASSITGTEETQYF. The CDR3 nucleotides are TGTGCCAGCAGCATCACCGGGACAGAAGAGACCCAGTACTTC.

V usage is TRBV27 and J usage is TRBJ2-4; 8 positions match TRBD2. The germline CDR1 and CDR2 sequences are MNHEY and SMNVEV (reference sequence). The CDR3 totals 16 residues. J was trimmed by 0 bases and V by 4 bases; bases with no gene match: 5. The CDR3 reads CASSSTSGLAKNIQYF. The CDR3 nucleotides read TGTGCCAGCAGTTCAACTAGCGGACTAGCCAAAAACATTCAGTACTTC.

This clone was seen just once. CDR3 sequence: CASSWDSGANVLTF. The CDR3 region has the DNA TGTGCCAGCAGCTGGGACTCTGGGGCCAACGTCCTGACTTTC. This chain links TRBV7-2 with TRBJ2-6; D not resolved. The CDR3 has 14 amino acids. V lost 4 bases and J lost 0, with 4 bases in between. CDR1 SGHTA and CDR2 FQGNSA come from the germline V gene. Variable domain in full (rest from reference TRBV7-2 and TRBJ2-6): GAGVSQSPSNKVTEKGKDVELRCDPISGHTALYWYRQSLGQGLEFLIYFQGNSAPDKSGLPSDRFSAERTGGSVSTLTIQRTQQEDSAVYLCASSWDSGANVLTFGAGSRLTVL.

The CDR3: CASSYSTGAGANVLTF. The CDR3 DNA reads TGTGCCAGCAGTTACTCGACGGGGGCTGGGGCCAACGTCCTGACTTTC. The chain uses TRBV6-5 and TRBJ2-6; TRBD2 might be the D (6 bases). The CDR3 contains 16 residues. V was cut by 0 bases and J by 2 bases, with 8 bases left in between. The germline gives CDR1 MNHEY, CDR2 SVGAGI.

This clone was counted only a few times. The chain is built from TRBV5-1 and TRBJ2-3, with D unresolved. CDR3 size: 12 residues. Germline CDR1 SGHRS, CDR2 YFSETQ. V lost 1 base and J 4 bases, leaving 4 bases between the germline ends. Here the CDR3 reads CASSLPSDTQYF. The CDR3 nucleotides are TGCGCCAGCAGCTTGCCCTCAGATACGCAGTATTTT. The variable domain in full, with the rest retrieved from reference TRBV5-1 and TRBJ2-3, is KAGVTQTPRYLIKTRGQQVTLSCSPISGHRSVSWYQQTPGQGLQFLFEYFSETQRNKGNFPGRFSGRQFSNSRSEMNVSTLELGDSALYLCASSLPSDTQYFGPGTRLTVL.

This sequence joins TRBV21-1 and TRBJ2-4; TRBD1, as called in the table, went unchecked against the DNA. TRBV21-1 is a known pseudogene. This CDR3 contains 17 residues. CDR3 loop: CASSKGQGLVAKNIQYF. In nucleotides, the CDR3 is TGTGCCAGCAGCAAAGGCCAGGGGCTCGTGGCCAAAAACATTCAGTACTTC.

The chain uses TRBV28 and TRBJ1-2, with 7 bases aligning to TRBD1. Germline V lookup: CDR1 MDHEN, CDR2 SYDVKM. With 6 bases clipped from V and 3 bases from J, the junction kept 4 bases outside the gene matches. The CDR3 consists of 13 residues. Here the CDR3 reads CASRGQVDYGYTF. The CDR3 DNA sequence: TGTGCCAGCAGAGGACAGGTAGACTATGGCTACACCTTC.

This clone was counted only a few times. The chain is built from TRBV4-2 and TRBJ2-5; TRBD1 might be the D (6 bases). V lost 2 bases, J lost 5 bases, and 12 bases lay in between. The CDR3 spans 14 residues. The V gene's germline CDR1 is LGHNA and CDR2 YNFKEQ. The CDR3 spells CASSQNGQSETQYF. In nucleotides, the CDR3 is TGTGCCAGCAGCCAAAATGGACAGTCCGAGACCCAGTACTTC.

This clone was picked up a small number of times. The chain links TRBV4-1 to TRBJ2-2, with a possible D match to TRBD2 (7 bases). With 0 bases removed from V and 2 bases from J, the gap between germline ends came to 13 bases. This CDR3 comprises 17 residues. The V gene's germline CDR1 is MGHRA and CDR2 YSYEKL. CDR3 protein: CASSQDQRGANTGELFF. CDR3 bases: TGCGCCAGCAGCCAAGACCAACGGGGGGCCAACACCGGGGAGCTGTTTTTT.

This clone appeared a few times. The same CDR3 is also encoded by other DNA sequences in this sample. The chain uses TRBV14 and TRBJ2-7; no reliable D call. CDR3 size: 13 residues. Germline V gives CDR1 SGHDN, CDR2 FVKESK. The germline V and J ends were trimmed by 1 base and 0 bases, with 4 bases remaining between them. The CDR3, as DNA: TGTGCCAGCAGCCAAGTCGTCTCCTACGAGCAGTACTTC. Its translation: CASSQVVSYEQYF. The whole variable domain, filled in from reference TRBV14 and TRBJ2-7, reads EAGVTQFPSHSVIEKGQTVTLRCDPISGHDNLYWYRRVMGKEIKFLLHFVKESKQDESGMPNNRFLAERTGGTYSTLKVQPAELEDSGVYFCASSQVVSYEQYFGPGTRLTVT.

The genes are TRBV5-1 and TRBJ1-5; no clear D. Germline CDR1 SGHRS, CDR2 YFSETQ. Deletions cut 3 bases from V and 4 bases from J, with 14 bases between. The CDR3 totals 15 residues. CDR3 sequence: CASSSDGESNQPQHF. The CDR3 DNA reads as TGCGCCAGCAGCTCGGACGGGGAAAGTAATCAGCCCCAGCATTTT.

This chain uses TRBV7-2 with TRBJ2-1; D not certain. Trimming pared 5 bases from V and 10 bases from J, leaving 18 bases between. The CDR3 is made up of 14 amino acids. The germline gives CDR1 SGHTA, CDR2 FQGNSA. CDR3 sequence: CASSPIFTAGEQFF. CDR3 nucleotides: TGTGCCAGCAGCCCAATCTTCACCGCTGGGGAGCAGTTCTTC.

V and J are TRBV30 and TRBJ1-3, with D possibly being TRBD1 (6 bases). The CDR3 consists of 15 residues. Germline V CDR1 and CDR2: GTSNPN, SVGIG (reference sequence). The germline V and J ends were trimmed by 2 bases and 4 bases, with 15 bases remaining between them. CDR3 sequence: CAWSRVGQIGNTIYF. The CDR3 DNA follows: TGTGCCTGGAGTAGGGTCGGACAGATCGGAAACACCATATATTTT.

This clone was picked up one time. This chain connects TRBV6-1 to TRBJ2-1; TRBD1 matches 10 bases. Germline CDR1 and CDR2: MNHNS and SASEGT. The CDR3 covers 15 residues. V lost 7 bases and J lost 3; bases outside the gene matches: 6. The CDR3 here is CASTLGTGVYNEQFF. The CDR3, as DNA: TGTGCCAGCACTTTAGGGACAGGGGTCTACAATGAGCAGTTCTTC.

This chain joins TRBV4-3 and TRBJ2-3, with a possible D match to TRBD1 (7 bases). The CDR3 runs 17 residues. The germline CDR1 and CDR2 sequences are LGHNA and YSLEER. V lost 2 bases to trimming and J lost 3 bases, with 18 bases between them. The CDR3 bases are TGCGCCAGCAGCCAATCCCCCCCCAGGGGGGCAACAGATACGCAGTATTTT. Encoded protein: CASSQSPPRGATDTQYF.

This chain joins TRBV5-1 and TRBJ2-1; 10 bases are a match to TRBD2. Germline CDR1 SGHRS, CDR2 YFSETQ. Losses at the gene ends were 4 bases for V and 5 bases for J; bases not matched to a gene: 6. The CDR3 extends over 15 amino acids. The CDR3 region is CASSQLAGENNEQFF. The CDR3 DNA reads TGCGCCAGCAGCCAGCTAGCGGGGGAGAACAATGAGCAGTTCTTC.

The CDR3 is CASSIGPPAEQYF. CDR3 sequence (DNA): TGTGCCAGTAGTATTGGCCCCCCGGCCGAGCAGTACTTC. The chain joins TRBV19 to TRBJ2-7, with D unresolved. Trimming took 3 bases from V and 6 from J, leaving 12 bases between them. From germline, CDR1 is LNHDA and CDR2 SQIVND (reference sequence). CDR3 length: 13 residues.

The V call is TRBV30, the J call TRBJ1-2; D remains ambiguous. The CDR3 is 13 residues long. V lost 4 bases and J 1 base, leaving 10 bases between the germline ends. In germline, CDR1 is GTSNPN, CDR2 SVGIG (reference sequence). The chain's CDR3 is CAWMPGFNYGYTF. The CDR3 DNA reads TGTGCCTGGATGCCGGGTTTTAACTATGGCTACACCTTC.

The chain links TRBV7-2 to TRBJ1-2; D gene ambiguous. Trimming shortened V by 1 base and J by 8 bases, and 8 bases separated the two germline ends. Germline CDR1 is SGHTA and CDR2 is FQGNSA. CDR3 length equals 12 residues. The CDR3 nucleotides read TGTGCCAGCAGCTTAGACCCTGGCGGCTACACCTTC. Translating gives CASSLDPGGYTF.

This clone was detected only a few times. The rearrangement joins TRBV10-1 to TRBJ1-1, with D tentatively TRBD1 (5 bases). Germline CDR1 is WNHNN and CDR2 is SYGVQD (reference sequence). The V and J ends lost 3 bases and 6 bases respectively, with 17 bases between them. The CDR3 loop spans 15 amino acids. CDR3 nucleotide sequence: TGCGCCAGCAGTGACGGATCTAAGGGGAGCGCTGAAGCTTTCTTT. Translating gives CASSDGSKGSAEAFF.

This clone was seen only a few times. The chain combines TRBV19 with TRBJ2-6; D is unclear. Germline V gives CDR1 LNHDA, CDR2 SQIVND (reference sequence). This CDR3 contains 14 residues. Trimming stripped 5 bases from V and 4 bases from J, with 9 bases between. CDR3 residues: CASSLGLGANVLTF. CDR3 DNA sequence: TGTGCCAGTAGTCTCGGTTTGGGGGCCAACGTCCTGACTTTC.

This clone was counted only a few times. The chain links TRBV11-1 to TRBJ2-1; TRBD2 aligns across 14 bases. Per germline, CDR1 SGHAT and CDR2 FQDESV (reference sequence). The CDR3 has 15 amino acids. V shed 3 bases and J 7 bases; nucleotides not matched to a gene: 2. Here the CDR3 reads CASSFGTSGSNEQFF. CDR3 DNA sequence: TGTGCCAGCAGCTTTGGGACTAGCGGGAGTAATGAGCAGTTCTTC.

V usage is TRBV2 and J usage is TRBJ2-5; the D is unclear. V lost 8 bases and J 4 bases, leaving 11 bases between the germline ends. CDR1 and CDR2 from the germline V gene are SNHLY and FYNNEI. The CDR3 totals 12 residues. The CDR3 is CASSRQLETQYF. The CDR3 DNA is TGTGCCAGCTCTCGGCAGCTAGAGACCCAGTACTTC.

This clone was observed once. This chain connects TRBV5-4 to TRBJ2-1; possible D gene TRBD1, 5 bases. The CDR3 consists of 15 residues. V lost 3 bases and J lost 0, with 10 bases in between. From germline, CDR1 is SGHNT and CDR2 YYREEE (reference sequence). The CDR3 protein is CASSSDISSYNEQFF. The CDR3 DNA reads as TGTGCCAGCAGCTCGGACATTAGCTCCTACAATGAGCAGTTCTTC.

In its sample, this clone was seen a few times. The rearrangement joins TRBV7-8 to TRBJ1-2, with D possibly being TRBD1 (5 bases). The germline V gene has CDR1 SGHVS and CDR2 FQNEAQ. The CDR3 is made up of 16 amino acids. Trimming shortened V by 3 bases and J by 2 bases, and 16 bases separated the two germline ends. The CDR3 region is CASSFPRQGNNYGYTF. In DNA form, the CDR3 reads TGTGCCAGCAGCTTCCCCCGCCAGGGAAACAACTATGGCTACACCTTC.